What follows is one T cell receptor (beta chain) and its context. Its specificity is not known. The data originate from a study of shared clonotypes between healthy human individuals. Whole-study findings and limits: Non-shared clonotypes had lower generation probabilities than those shared by all four donors. Naive CD4 clonotype sharing across several donors was around 5.5%.

Using immunoSEQ multiplex PCR, the repertoire was profiled, and TCRdb retains in-frame clones only, with some absent. The sample has approximately 710,000 clones, about 90% seen once; the top ten hold 34%. The germline V gene has CDR1 MNHEY and CDR2 SVGAGI. There are 15 residues in the CDR3. Trimming cost V 6 bases and J 4 bases, with 17 bases left between them. This clonotype originated in a young man in good health. Some clones in this sample may be carry-over from other donors' samples. J is TRBJ2-3 and V is TRBV6-5, with D possibly TRBD2 on 6 matching bases. Sequenced material: memory CD8+ T cells from PBMCs. Noted subset: CD45RO+ cells pooled with CCR7-negative TemRA cells. The CDR3 spells CASSSRLGGPDTQYF. CDR3 coding DNA: TGTGCCAGCAGCTCCCGTTTGGGGGGACCAGATACGCAGTATTTT.